These T cell receptor beta chains were read from a single sample in a study of graft-versus-host responses after intestinal transplantation. Some clones are missing from TCRdb's copy, which holds only in-frame ones; the method was immunoSEQ multiplex PCR. The data hold roughly 4,700 clones, with 25% to 30% observed a single time. Material: alloreactive CD8+ T cells from a mixed lymphocyte reaction culture, obtained before intestinal transplant. These receptors originate from a human patient who received an intestinal transplant. Each CDR3 is given with its conserved first and last residue. Fields, in order: V gene, CDR3 length, CDR3 protein.

V: TRBV7-6; length: 16; CDR3: CASSSYRWRRNYEQYF
V: TRBV25-1; length: 17; CDR3: CASSAKIELGKNYGYTF
V: TRBV30; length: 12; CDR3: CAGGPGANVLTF
V: TRBV5-1; length: 15; CDR3: CASSLLAGGPYEQYF
V: TRBV4-1; length: 15; CDR3: CASSHYRALYNEQFF
V: TRBV27; length: 16; CDR3: CASSPRASSHGNIQYF
V: TRBV5-1; length: 16; CDR3: CASSLRSLRDNEKLFF
V: TRBV13; length: 11; CDR3: CASSTDHEQFF
V: TRBV28; length: 16; CDR3: CASSPLGHYSNQPQHF
V: TRBV27; length: 13; CDR3: CASSYGGSEPQHF
V: TRBV11-2; length: 13; CDR3: CASSVGSSYEQYF
V: TRBV5-5; length: 16; CDR3: CASKSGISRKTYGYTF
V: TRBV19; length: 15; CDR3: CASSASMTSGNIQYF
V: TRBV7-8; length: 16; CDR3: CASSKGLAHSTDTQYF
V: TRBV27; length: 15; CDR3: CASSHTGTGDNEQFF
V: TRBV7-9; length: 15; CDR3: CASSLKATAKETQYF
V: TRBV2; length: 11; CDR3: CASRREDEQYF
V: TRBV19; length: 14; CDR3: CACSIDQGTGELFF
V: TRBV6-6; length: 14; CDR3: CASSYSWPVETQYF
V: TRBV11-2; length: 13; CDR3: CASSSWTGDTQYF